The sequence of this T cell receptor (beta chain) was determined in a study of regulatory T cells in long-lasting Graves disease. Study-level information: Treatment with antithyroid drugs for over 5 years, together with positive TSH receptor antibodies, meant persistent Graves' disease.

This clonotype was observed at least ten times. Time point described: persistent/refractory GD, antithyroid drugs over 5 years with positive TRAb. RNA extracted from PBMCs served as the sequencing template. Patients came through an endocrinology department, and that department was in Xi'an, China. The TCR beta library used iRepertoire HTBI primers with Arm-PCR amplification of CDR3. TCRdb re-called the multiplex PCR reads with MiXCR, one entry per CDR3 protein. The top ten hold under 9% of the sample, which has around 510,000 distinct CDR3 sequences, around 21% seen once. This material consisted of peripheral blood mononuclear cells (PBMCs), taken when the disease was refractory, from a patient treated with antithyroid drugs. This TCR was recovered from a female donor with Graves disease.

Written as DNA, the CDR3 is TGTGCCACCGAAGACAGGCCCAGCAATCAGCCCCAGCATTTT. Amino acid sequence: CATEDRPSNQPQHF. The J gene is TRBJ1-5, the V gene TRBV6-1, with a tentative D call TRBD1 (6 bases). The germline CDR1 and CDR2 sequences are MNHNS and SASEGT. There are 14 residues in the CDR3. Trimming took 10 bases from V and 1 from J, leaving 14 bases between them.